Below, 16 T cell receptor beta chains from the same sample are listed, as sequenced in a study of blood T cell repertoires in COVID-19. Produced via immunoSEQ multiplex PCR; TCRdb's table is partial and in-frame only. The table lists 150,000 to 200,000 clones, approximately 78% of them singletons. Specimen: peripheral blood. These receptors were collected from a woman of 80 years or more with active or convalescent COVID-19.

This sequence joins TRBV7-8 and TRBJ1-5; 9 bases align to TRBD1. The length of the CDR3 is 14 residues. The germline V gene has CDR1 SGHVS and CDR2 FQNEAQ. V dropped 1 base and J dropped 6; count of bases not matched to a gene: 1. The CDR3 nucleotides read TGTGCCAGCAGCTTAGACAGGGGGCTTCAGCCCCAGCATTTT. Its translation: CASSLDRGLQPQHF.

The chain has TRBV28 and TRBJ2-6; 8 positions match TRBD1. Germline-derived CDR1 and CDR2 are MDHEN and SYDVKM. J was trimmed by 2 bases and V by 3 bases; bases with no gene match: 3. This CDR3 comprises 16 residues. Here the CDR3 reads CASSLSDRAGANVLTF. CDR3 sequence (DNA): TGTGCCAGCAGTTTGTCGGACAGGGCTGGGGCCAACGTCCTGACTTTC.

This clone was counted only a few times. The CDR3 coding sequence is TGTGCCAGTAGTATCTCAGGGGGGTACACTGAAGCTTTCTTT. This sequence encodes CASSISGGYTEAFF. The V and J genes are TRBV19 and TRBJ1-1, with 7 bases aligning to TRBD1. This CDR3 has 14 amino acids. Germline values: CDR1 LNHDA, CDR2 SQIVND (reference sequence). The trim removed 3 bases at V and 3 bases at J, leaving 4 bases unmatched.

In DNA form, the CDR3 reads TGTGCCAGCAGCCCGGAGTTTGGGGAGGGACCCCTCCACTTT. Its protein product is CASSPEFGEGPLHF. J is TRBJ1-6 and V is TRBV7-9, with D unclear. The germline V and J ends were trimmed by 5 bases and 12 bases, with 17 bases remaining between them. Germline V gene sequence: CDR1 SEHNR, CDR2 FQNEAQ (reference sequence). The CDR3 is 14 residues long.

This clone was recorded many times. This chain connects TRBV5-4 to TRBJ2-7, with 9 bases that match TRBD2. Germline loops: CDR1 SGHNT, CDR2 YYREEE (reference sequence). This CDR3 contains 14 residues. V shed 1 base and J 3 bases; nucleotides not matched to a gene: 2. The CDR3 spells CASSLHSGGYEQYF. The CDR3 DNA reads as TGTGCCAGCAGCTTGCATAGCGGGGGCTACGAGCAGTACTTC.

The chain is built from TRBV28 and TRBJ1-4, with a weak D call TRBD1 (6 bases). The V and J ends lost 5 bases and 6 bases respectively, with 13 bases between them. The CDR3 spans 14 residues. Germline V lookup: CDR1 MDHEN, CDR2 SYDVKM. The CDR3 here is CASSLQGGDEKLFF. The CDR3 nucleotides read TGTGCCAGCAGTCTACAGGGAGGGGATGAAAAACTGTTTTTT.

This clone was recorded a few times. The chain links TRBV5-6 to TRBJ1-6; 7 nucleotides agree with TRBD1. V trimming: 5 bases; J trimming: 8 bases; junction bases outside the gene matches: 10. Germline CDR1 is SGHDT and CDR2 is YYEEEE. The CDR3 runs to 15 residues. For the CDR3, the DNA is TGTGCCAGCAGAGGTACAGGGGATTGGGATTCACCCCTCCACTTT. This gives the protein CASRGTGDWDSPLHF.

The J gene is TRBJ1-1, the V gene TRBV5-4, with D perhaps matching TRBD1 (5 bases). The CDR3 sequence is 16 residues long. Trimming stripped 0 bases from V and 6 bases from J, with 18 bases between. Per the germline V gene, CDR1 is SGHNT and CDR2 is YYREEE (reference sequence). The CDR3 DNA reads TGTGCCAGCAGCTTGGCCAATATGGCAGGGAGGGCTGAAGCTTTCTTT. Its translation is CASSLANMAGRAEAFF.

The chain is built from TRBV4-3 and TRBJ2-3, with a weak D call TRBD2 (7 bases). The CDR3 is 17 residues long. V lost 0 bases and J lost 1, with 14 bases in between. CDR1 is LGHNA and CDR2 is YSLEER in the germline V gene. The DNA of the CDR3 is TGCGCCAGCAGCCAAGACTCGCGGGGGCCGGGCACAGATACGCAGTATTTT. It yields the protein CASSQDSRGPGTDTQYF.

The rearrangement joins TRBV19 to TRBJ1-5, with D possibly being TRBD1 (6 bases). The CDR3 extends over 14 amino acids. Germline assignment: CDR1 LNHDA and CDR2 SQIVND (reference sequence). Trimming pared 3 bases from V and 7 bases from J, leaving 13 bases between. CDR3 sequence (DNA): TGTGCCAGTAGTATGGGCGGGGGGCAACAGCCCCAGCATTTT. This codes for CASSMGGGQQPQHF.

The rearrangement links TRBV14 to TRBJ2-7, with 8 bases aligning to TRBD2. This CDR3 is built from 14 residues. Unmatched junction bases numbered 5, after V lost 2 bases and J lost 5 bases. Germline V gene lookup returns CDR1 SGHDN and CDR2 FVKESK. The CDR3 sequence: CASSQRAGGDEQYF. The CDR3 region has the DNA TGTGCCAGCAGCCAACGGGCGGGGGGTGACGAGCAGTACTTC.

The chain has TRBV4-2 and TRBJ2-5; 8 nucleotides align to TRBD2. Germline lookup yields CDR1 LGHNA and CDR2 YNFKEQ. Unmatched junction bases numbered 11, after V lost 0 bases and J lost 2 bases. The CDR3 is 18 residues long. CDR3 amino acids: CASSQEVRGGLGQETQYF. The CDR3 DNA reads as TGTGCCAGCAGCCAAGAGGTCCGGGGGGGCCTTGGGCAAGAGACCCAGTACTTC.

This clone has more than one count but fewer than ten. V gene TRBV4-2 combines with J gene TRBJ2-1; D may be TRBD2 (7 bases). The length of the CDR3 is 16 residues. Germline V lookup: CDR1 LGHNA, CDR2 YNFKEQ. The V end lost 1 base, the J end lost 0 bases, and 10 bases lay between the germline ends. In DNA form, the CDR3 reads TGTGCCAGCAGCCAAGCTGCGGGGGCCTCCTACAATGAGCAGTTCTTC. Protein: CASSQAAGASYNEQFF.

The gene calls are TRBV28 and TRBJ2-5, with TRBD2 identical over 8 bases. The junction had 8 bases not matched to a gene; V was cut back by 0 bases and J by 5 bases. The CDR3 runs 16 residues. The V gene's germline CDR1 is MDHEN and CDR2 SYDVKM. CDR3 amino acids: CASSLWVRGAGETQYF. The CDR3 DNA reads TGTGCCAGCAGTTTATGGGTGCGGGGGGCTGGGGAGACCCAGTACTTC.

This clone was seen a few times. This chain connects TRBV4-2 to TRBJ2-7, with 8 bases identical to TRBD1. Germline assignment: CDR1 LGHNA and CDR2 YNFKEQ. The CDR3 extends over 16 amino acids. With 1 base clipped from V and 3 bases from J, the junction kept 8 bases outside the gene matches. CDR3 DNA sequence: TGTGCCAGCAGCCAAGCGTCAGGACAGGGCCACTACGAGCAGTACTTC. Translating it yields CASSQASGQGHYEQYF.

The V gene is TRBV3-1 (or the pseudogene TRBV3-2), the J gene TRBJ1-1, with D uncertain. From germline, CDR1 is LGHDT and CDR2 YNNKEL (reference sequence). The ends were cut back, 1 base at V and 1 base at J, with 7 bases in the middle. The CDR3 consists of 14 residues. The DNA for the CDR3 is TGTGCCAGCAGCCAAGGAGGGCCGAACACTGAAGCTTTCTTT. Translation: CASSQGGPNTEAFF.